These 18 T cell receptor beta chains came from one sample sequenced in a study of cytomegalovirus exposure and HLA in healthy donors. The study ran its PCR with 60 Vbeta and 13 Jbeta primers. Using immunoSEQ multiplex PCR, the repertoire was profiled, and TCRdb retains in-frame clones only, with some absent. The table has about 150,000 clones, roughly 68% seen once. The sequencing sample was made of PBMCs. These receptors all stem from a man aged 25-45 years in good health and CMV-seropositive.

A single count supports this clone. This CDR3 is CASSREADRVYEQYF. CDR3 sequence (DNA): TGCGCCAGCAGCAGGGAGGCTGACAGGGTCTACGAGCAGTACTTC. The V gene is TRBV5-1, the J gene TRBJ2-7, with D possibly matching TRBD1 (7 bases). The germline gives CDR1 SGHRS, CDR2 YFSETQ. V was pared by 4 bases and J by 3 bases, with 17 bases between. CDR3 length equals 15 residues.

This chain links TRBV19 with TRBJ2-1; TRBD1 matches 8 bases. The CDR3 contains 14 residues. The germline V gene has CDR1 LNHDA and CDR2 SQIVND (reference sequence). V lost 5 bases, J lost 7 bases, and 7 bases stayed unmatched. The DNA for the CDR3 is TGTGCCAGTAGTCCAGAGACAGGGGTTAATGAGCAGTTCTTC. Its protein product is CASSPETGVNEQFF.

J is TRBJ2-7 and V is TRBV19; 11 nucleotides line up with TRBD2. The J segment lost 9 bases and the V segment lost 5 bases, leaving 12 bases of the junction unmatched. In germline, CDR1 is LNHDA, CDR2 SQIVND (reference sequence). There are 15 residues in the CDR3. The CDR3 DNA reads as TGTGCCAGTAGTGTACAATTGATAGCGGGAGGGCGGCAGTACTTC. It specifies CASSVQLIAGGRQYF.

This clone was seen more than once but under ten times. The chain joins TRBV18 to TRBJ2-7; D may be TRBD2 (5 bases). V was trimmed by 2 bases and J by 5 bases, leaving 10 bases between them. The V gene's germline CDR1 is KGHSH and CDR2 LQKENI. There are 13 residues in the CDR3. The CDR3 is CASSPGYGDEQYF. The DNA for the CDR3 is TGTGCCAGCTCACCAGGTTACGGGGACGAGCAGTACTTC.

This chain uses TRBV25-1 with TRBJ2-5; 9 positions match TRBD2. Gene TRBJ2-7 matches the end of the DNA better, so the J call may be wrong. There are 12 residues in the CDR3. CDR1 MGHDK and CDR2 SYGVNS come from the germline V gene. The DNA of the CDR3 is TGTGCCAGCGCGGGAGGGGGTCACGAGCAGTACTTC. It translates to CASAGGGHEQYF.

The chain is built from TRBV19 and TRBJ1-2; 7 positions match TRBD1. Per germline, CDR1 LNHDA and CDR2 SQIVND (reference sequence). The V gene end was trimmed by 5 bases and the J gene end by 4 bases; junction bases not matched to a gene: 7. This CDR3 is 14 amino acids long. The CDR3: CASSPRDRIYGYTF. CDR3 nucleotides: TGTGCCAGTAGTCCCCGGGACAGAATCTATGGCTACACCTTC.

The chain couples TRBV5-5 to TRBJ1-3; D is undetermined. Trimming cost V 1 base and J 4 bases, with 6 bases left between them. Per the germline V gene, CDR1 is SGHKS and CDR2 is YYEKEE (reference sequence). CDR3 size: 13 residues. CDR3 loop: CASSLWHGNTIYF. The CDR3 DNA sequence: TGTGCCAGCAGCTTGTGGCACGGAAACACCATATATTTT.

This sequence joins TRBV19 and TRBJ2-1; TRBD2 matches 7 bases. Trimming removed 4 bases from V and 8 bases from J; junction bases left unmatched: 11. CDR3 size: 15 residues. Germline values: CDR1 LNHDA, CDR2 SQIVND (reference sequence). This chain's CDR3 is CASSRGGSLGDEQFF. In nucleotides, the CDR3 is TGTGCCAGTAGTAGGGGGGGGAGCCTTGGGGATGAGCAGTTCTTC.

The rearrangement joins TRBV11-3 to TRBJ2-2, with 9 bases fitting TRBD1. With 4 bases clipped from V and 8 bases from J, the junction kept 5 bases outside the gene matches. Germline loops: CDR1 SGHNT, CDR2 YENEEA. CDR3 length equals 14 residues. The CDR3 here is CASSSGQGRGELFF. CDR3 DNA sequence: TGTGCCAGCAGCTCCGGACAGGGGCGGGGGGAGCTGTTTTTT.

The V gene is TRBV18, the J gene TRBJ1-3; D call uncertain. This CDR3 has 16 amino acids. V lost 2 bases, J lost 0 bases, and 11 bases lay in between. Germline V gene lookup returns CDR1 KGHSH and CDR2 LQKENI. This CDR3 is CASSPGGTISGNTIYF. As DNA, the CDR3 is TGTGCCAGCTCACCAGGCGGAACTATCTCTGGAAACACCATATATTTT. The complete variable domain, with remaining parts taken from reference TRBV18 and TRBJ1-3, reads NAGVMQNPRHLVRRRGQEARLRCSPMKGHSHVYWYRQLPEEGLKFMVYLQKENIIDESGMPKERFSAEFPKEGPSILRIQQVVRGDSAAYFCASSPGGTISGNTIYFGEGSWLTVV.

This rearrangement joins TRBV4-1 to TRBJ2-7; 9 bases map to TRBD1. Per germline, CDR1 MGHRA and CDR2 YSYEKL. The length of the CDR3 is 16 residues. Losses at the gene ends were 0 bases for V and 4 bases for J; bases not matched to a gene: 7. DNA for the CDR3: TGCGCCAGCAGCCAAGATCCAGGGACAGGGATATACGAGCAGTACTTC. Translating gives CASSQDPGTGIYEQYF.

This clone has a handful of counts. The rearrangement joins TRBV7-8 to TRBJ2-7; D might be TRBD1 (6 bases). Germline V gives CDR1 SGHVS, CDR2 FQNEAQ. The CDR3 is made up of 17 amino acids. V was cut by 1 base and J by 2 bases, with 18 bases left in between. CDR3 residues: CASSLVPGQGIPYEQYF. In nucleotides, the CDR3 is TGTGCCAGCAGCTTAGTCCCGGGACAAGGGATTCCCTACGAGCAGTACTTC.

The genes are TRBV6-5 and TRBJ2-7; 10 bases are shared with TRBD2. V shed 7 bases and J 3 bases; nucleotides not matched to a gene: 6. CDR1 is MNHEY and CDR2 is SVGAGI in the germline V gene. The CDR3 length is 14 residues. CDR3 in amino acids: CASIGRLAGYEQYF. The CDR3 DNA follows: TGTGCCAGCATAGGTCGACTAGCGGGCTACGAGCAGTACTTC.

V gene TRBV11-2 combines with J gene TRBJ2-7; 7 bases map to TRBD2. Looked up from germline, CDR1 is SGHAT and CDR2 is FQNNGV. V shed 5 bases and J 4 bases; nucleotides not matched to a gene: 8. CDR3 length: 14 amino acids. The CDR3 DNA is TGTGCCAGCAGCCGCCCAATCGGGGGGTACGAGCAGTACTTC. Protein sequence: CASSRPIGGYEQYF.

The chain couples TRBV29-1 to TRBJ1-1; D not certain. The V end lost 7 bases, the J end lost 3 bases, and 15 bases lay between the germline ends. The CDR3 is made up of 13 amino acids. Germline assignment: CDR1 SQVTM and CDR2 ANQGSEA. The CDR3 loop is CSAGAGEYTEAFF. CDR3 nucleotide sequence: TGCAGCGCTGGCGCCGGGGAGTACACTGAAGCTTTCTTT.

V usage is TRBV7-2 and J usage is TRBJ2-5, with 8 bases matching TRBD2. The DNA end is more similar to TRBJ2-7, so the J call may be wrong. The length of the CDR3 is 14 residues. Germline lookup yields CDR1 SGHTA and CDR2 FQGNSA. CDR3 residues: CASSPIAGTYEQYF. The CDR3 nucleotides are TGTGCCAGCAGCCCGATAGCGGGAACCTACGAGCAGTACTTC.

The J gene is TRBJ2-5, the V gene TRBV27; TRBD2 matches 7 bases. This CDR3 has 15 amino acids. V trimming: 0 bases; J trimming: 11 bases; junction bases outside the gene matches: 12. Germline V gives CDR1 MNHEY, CDR2 SMNVEV (reference sequence). This CDR3 is CASSLSPIEREEQYF. CDR3 nucleotides: TGTGCCAGCAGTTTATCCCCTATCGAACGGGAGGAGCAGTACTTC.

The V call is TRBV5-4, the J call TRBJ2-1, with TRBD1 matching over 9 bases. Germline lookup yields CDR1 SGHNT and CDR2 YYREEE (reference sequence). After removal of 4 bases from V and 4 bases from J, the junction contained 6 bases not matched to a gene. This CDR3 comprises 15 residues. CDR3 protein: CASSGGQGFYNEQFF. CDR3 in DNA: TGTGCCAGCAGCGGGGGACAGGGATTTTACAATGAGCAGTTCTTC.